The 9 T cell receptor beta chains reported below all come from one sample, sequenced in a study of T cells in Graves' hyperthyroidism and ophthalmopathy. RNA transcripts provided the source from which TCR beta CDR3 regions were amplified. The HTBI set primed first-round TCR CDR3 RT-PCR. TCRdb processed the multiplex PCR reads anew with MiXCR; each CDR3 protein has one entry. The table records some 350,000 distinct CDR3 sequences, less than 20% of them present only once. The specimen sequenced was blood. The receptors shown here come from a woman in her late teens or twenties with Graves' hyperthyroidism that later progressed to Graves' ophthalmopathy.

The V gene is TRBV5-1, the J gene TRBJ2-1, with 9 bases lining up with TRBD2. V lost 1 base and J lost 6; bases outside the gene matches: 17. From germline, CDR1 is SGHRS and CDR2 YFSETQ. This CDR3 region has 19 residues. CDR3 in DNA: TGCGCCAGCAGCTTGAACTCAATAACGGGACTAGCTGCCCCCAATGAGCAGTTCTTC. Its translation: CASSLNSITGLAAPNEQFF.

Only a few counts were recorded for this clonotype. The rearrangement links TRBV4-1 to TRBJ2-7; unclear D gene. Trimming pared 0 bases from V and 4 bases from J, leaving 7 bases between. Looked up from germline, CDR1 is MGHRA and CDR2 is YSYEKL. The length of the CDR3 is 13 residues. DNA for the CDR3: TGCGCCAGCAGCCAAGAAAAGTTTTACGAGCAGTACTTC. This codes for CASSQEKFYEQYF.

This chain connects TRBV28 to TRBJ2-3; TRBD2 matches at 13 bases. The CDR3 runs to 16 residues. The V segment lost 4 bases and the J segment 7 bases; nucleotides outside the gene matches: 8. Germline CDR1 MDHEN, CDR2 SYDVKM. The CDR3 bases are TGTGCCAGCAGTTCACCGACTAGCGGGAGGAGACATACGCAGTATTTT. Translation: CASSSPTSGRRHTQYF.

This clonotype appeared many times. The J gene is TRBJ1-1, the V gene TRBV7-9, with D possibly matching TRBD1 (5 bases). This CDR3 has 13 amino acids. The V end lost 3 bases, the J end lost 4 bases, and 9 bases lay between the germline ends. Germline CDR1 is SEHNR and CDR2 is FQNEAQ (reference sequence). CDR3: CASSFGGPTEAFF. The CDR3 DNA follows: TGTGCCAGCAGCTTCGGGGGTCCCACTGAAGCTTTCTTT.

This clonotype was seen repeatedly, ten times or more. The chain employs TRBV7-2 and TRBJ2-7, with 8 positions matching TRBD2. The CDR3 runs 15 residues. Germline lookup yields CDR1 SGHTA and CDR2 FQGNSA. V was pared by 5 bases and J by 1 base, with 7 bases of the junction left unmatched. The CDR3 reads CASSTLAGPSYEQYF. The CDR3 DNA reads TGTGCCAGCAGCACCCTAGCGGGCCCTTCCTACGAGCAGTACTTC.

This clonotype has a count of ten or more. The gene calls are TRBV11-2 and TRBJ2-1, with TRBD2 matching over 9 bases. The length of the CDR3 is 16 residues. Germline CDR1 reads SGHAT; CDR2 reads FQNNGV. The V segment lost 1 base and the J segment 4 bases; nucleotides outside the gene matches: 5. CDR3 sequence: CASSLVPSGIYNEQFF. The DNA for the CDR3 is TGTGCCAGCAGCTTAGTGCCTAGCGGGATATACAATGAGCAGTTCTTC.

This clonotype came up many times. J is TRBJ2-3 and V is TRBV2; perhaps TRBD1 as D (5 bases). V shed 7 bases and J shed 4 bases, with 15 bases lying between them. The CDR3 runs 14 residues. Germline V CDR1 and CDR2: SNHLY, FYNNEI. Written as DNA, the CDR3 is TGTGCCAGCACCCACAGGTCGCCGGCAGATACGCAGTATTTT. It yields the protein CASTHRSPADTQYF.

This clonotype has at least ten counts. CDR3 nucleotide sequence: TGTGCCAGCAGCTTAGCGGTTAGCGGGAGAACAGATACGCAGTATTTT. Its translation is CASSLAVSGRTDTQYF. V is TRBV11-2 and J is TRBJ2-3, with 9 bases lining up with TRBD2. Trimming removed 1 base from V and 3 bases from J; junction bases left unmatched: 5. Per germline, CDR1 SGHAT and CDR2 FQNNGV. The CDR3 sequence is 16 residues long. Drawing the rest from reference TRBV11-2 and TRBJ2-3, the complete variable domain is EAGVAQSPRYKIIEKRQSVAFWCNPISGHATLYWYQQILGQGPKLLIQFQNNGVVDDSQLPKDRFSAERLKGVDSTLKIQPAKLEDSAVYLCASSLAVSGRTDTQYFGPGTRLTVL.

Notes on this clonotype: This may come from a read error, since a much larger clone is one base off. The CDR3 end shows no conserved phenylalanine or tryptophan, and so a read error is likely. The chain couples TRBV28 to TRBJ1-6; no clear D gene. Germline lookup yields CDR1 MDHEN and CDR2 SYDVKM. The CDR3 contains 16 residues. CDR3 sequence reads: CASSWSLGSYNSPLHL. In DNA form, the CDR3 reads TGTGCCAGTAGTTGGTCTCTGGGCTCCTATAATTCACCCCTCCACCTT.